This T cell receptor (beta chain) came from a study of shared clonotypes between healthy human individuals. V dropped 3 bases and J dropped 6 bases, with 15 bases sitting between them. This CDR3 comprises 14 residues. Germline lookup yields CDR1 MNHEY and CDR2 SMNVEV (reference sequence). The assay was immunoSEQ multiplex PCR, and TCRdb's table has in-frame clones only and misses some. The top ten clones hold around 0.45% of a sample with about 1.5 million clones, approximately 98% of them seen once. The sample consisted of naive CD4+ T cells sorted from blood. The subset is: CD45RA+ positively selected. The gene calls are TRBV27 and TRBJ2-7; D may be TRBD1 (6 bases). This receptor was taken from a man under 40 in good health. CDR3 nucleotide sequence: TGTGCCAGCAGTTTCGAGACAGGACGGGGCGAGCAGTACTTC. Its protein is CASSFETGRGEQYF.